This TCR beta chain appears in the sequencing data of a study of cytomegalovirus exposure and HLA in healthy donors. Study-wide findings and caveats: Across donors, most TCRs were seen rarely, yet some public ones were widespread.

PCR primers comprised 60 Vbeta and 13 Jbeta primers. The repertoire was sequenced with immunoSEQ multiplex PCR; TCRdb's copy has only in-frame clones and lacks some. Here the sample spans about 120,000 clones, about 80% being singletons. Germline V gives CDR1 LGHNA, CDR2 YSLEER. The V and J ends lost 0 bases and 2 bases, in that order; junction bases with no gene match: 4. This CDR3 contains 17 residues. This clone showed up just a few times. The antigen is unknown. The source of this sequence is a man aged 30 to 39 in good health and CMV-seronegative. The material sequenced was PBMCs. V usage is TRBV4-3 and J usage is TRBJ2-3, with TRBD2 identical over 11 bases. The CDR3 loop is CASSQDRTSGFTDTQYF. In DNA form, the CDR3 reads TGCGCCAGCAGCCAAGACCGGACTAGCGGGTTCACAGATACGCAGTATTTT.